The next 4 T cell receptor beta chains were all read from a single sample in a study of cytomegalovirus exposure and HLA in healthy donors. TCRdb's copy holds only in-frame clones and misses some; the assay was immunoSEQ multiplex PCR. The sample yields 150,000 to 200,000 clones, roughly nine tenths seen once. Sequencing was carried out using PBMCs. The origin of the receptors is a man younger than 35 in good health and CMV-seropositive.

The CDR3 loop reads CASSYLDREDTQYF. The CDR3 DNA follows: TGCGCCAGCAGCTACCTTGACAGGGAGGATACGCAGTATTTT. The chain joins TRBV5-1 to TRBJ2-3; 7 nucleotides agree with TRBD1. Trimming took 3 bases from V and 6 from J; bases not matched to a gene: 7. The CDR3 consists of 14 residues. Germline values: CDR1 SGHRS, CDR2 YFSETQ.

V is TRBV7-2 and J is TRBJ2-1; D might be TRBD2 (6 bases). Trimming pared 4 bases from V and 7 bases from J, leaving 23 bases between. Germline lookup yields CDR1 SGHTA and CDR2 FQGNSA. The CDR3 has 17 residues. This CDR3 reads CASSSVFREPSGNEQFF. The CDR3 coding sequence is TGTGCCAGCAGCTCCGTGTTTCGGGAGCCTTCAGGAAATGAGCAGTTCTTC. The full variable domain, its missing parts supplied by reference TRBV7-2 and TRBJ2-1, is GAGVSQSPSNKVTEKGKDVELRCDPISGHTALYWYRQSLGQGLEFLIYFQGNSAPDKSGLPSDRFSAERTGGSVSTLTIQRTQQEDSAVYLCASSSVFREPSGNEQFFGPGTRLTVL.

This clone occurred a few times. The chain recombines TRBV7-2 with TRBJ2-2, with 7 nucleotides matching TRBD1. CDR1 SGHTA and CDR2 FQGNSA come from the germline V gene. The CDR3 has 15 amino acids. The V segment lost 5 bases and the J segment 2 bases; nucleotides outside the gene matches: 5. The CDR3: CASSPQGVNTGELFF. For the CDR3, the DNA is TGTGCCAGCAGCCCCCAGGGGGTCAACACCGGGGAGCTGTTTTTT. Full variable domain (rest looked up from reference TRBV7-2 and TRBJ2-2): GAGVSQSPSNKVTEKGKDVELRCDPISGHTALYWYRQSLGQGLEFLIYFQGNSAPDKSGLPSDRFSAERTGGSVSTLTIQRTQQEDSAVYLCASSPQGVNTGELFFGEGSRLTVL.

In its sample, this clone was seen once. V is TRBV13 and J is TRBJ2-7, with TRBD2 matching over 14 bases. CDR1 is PRHDT, CDR2 FYEKMQ, per germline (reference sequence). With V trimmed by 6 bases and J by 9 bases, 7 bases remained unmatched. The CDR3 is made up of 14 amino acids. CDR3 DNA: TGTGCCAGCAGTAGACTAGCGGGAGGGAACGGGCAGTACTTC. As protein: CASSRLAGGNGQYF.